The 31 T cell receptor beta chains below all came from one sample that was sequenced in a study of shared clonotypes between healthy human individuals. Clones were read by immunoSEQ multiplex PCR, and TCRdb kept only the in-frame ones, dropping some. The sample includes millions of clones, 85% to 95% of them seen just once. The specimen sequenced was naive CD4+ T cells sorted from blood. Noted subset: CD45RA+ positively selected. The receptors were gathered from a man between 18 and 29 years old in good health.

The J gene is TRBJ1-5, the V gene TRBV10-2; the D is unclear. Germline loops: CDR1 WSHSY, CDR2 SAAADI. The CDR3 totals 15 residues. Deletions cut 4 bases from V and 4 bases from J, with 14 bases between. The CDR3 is CASSGATAGNQPQHF. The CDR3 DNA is TGCGCCAGCAGTGGCGCGACGGCGGGGAATCAGCCCCAGCATTTT.

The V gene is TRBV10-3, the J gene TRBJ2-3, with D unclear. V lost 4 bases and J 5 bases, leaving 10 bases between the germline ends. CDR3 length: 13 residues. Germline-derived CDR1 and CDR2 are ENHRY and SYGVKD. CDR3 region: CAISGARRDTQYF. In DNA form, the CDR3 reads TGTGCCATCAGTGGTGCGAGGCGAGATACGCAGTATTTT.

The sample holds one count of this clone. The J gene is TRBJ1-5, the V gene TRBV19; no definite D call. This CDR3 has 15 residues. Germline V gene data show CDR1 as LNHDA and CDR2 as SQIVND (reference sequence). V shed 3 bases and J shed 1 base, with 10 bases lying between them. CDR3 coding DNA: TGTGCCAGTAGTATTGCGGGTCGGAGCAATCAGCCCCAGCATTTT. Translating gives CASSIAGRSNQPQHF.

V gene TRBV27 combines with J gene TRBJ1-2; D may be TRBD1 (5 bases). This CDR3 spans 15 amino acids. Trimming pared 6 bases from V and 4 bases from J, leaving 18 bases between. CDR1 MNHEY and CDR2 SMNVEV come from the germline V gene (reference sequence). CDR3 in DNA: TGTGCCAGCAGACCTGAGCCAGGGAGTACCTATGGCTACACCTTC. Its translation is CASRPEPGSTYGYTF.

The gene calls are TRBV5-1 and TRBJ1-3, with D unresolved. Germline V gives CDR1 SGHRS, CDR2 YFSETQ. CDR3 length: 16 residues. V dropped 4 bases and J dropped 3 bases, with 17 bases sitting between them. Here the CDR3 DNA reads TGCGCCAGCAGCATGAGCGGGGTCCGGTATGGAAACACCATATATTTT. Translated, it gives CASSMSGVRYGNTIYF.

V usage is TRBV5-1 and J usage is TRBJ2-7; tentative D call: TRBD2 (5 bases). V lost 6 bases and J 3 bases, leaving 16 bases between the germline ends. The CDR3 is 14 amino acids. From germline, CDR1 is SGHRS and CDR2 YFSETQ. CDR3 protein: CASKTIAMDYEQYF. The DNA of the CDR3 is TGCGCCAGCAAAACTATAGCGATGGACTACGAGCAGTACTTC.

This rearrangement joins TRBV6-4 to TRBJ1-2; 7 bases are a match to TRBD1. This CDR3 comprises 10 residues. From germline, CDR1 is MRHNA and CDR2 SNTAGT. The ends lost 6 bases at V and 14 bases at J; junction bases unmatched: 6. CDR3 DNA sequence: TGTGCCAGCAGGACGCAGGGGGGAACCTTC. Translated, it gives CASRTQGGTF.

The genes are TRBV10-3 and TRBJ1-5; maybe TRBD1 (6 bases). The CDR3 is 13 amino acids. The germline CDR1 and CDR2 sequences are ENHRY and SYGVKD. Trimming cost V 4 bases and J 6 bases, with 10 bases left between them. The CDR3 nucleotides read TGTGCCATCAGTGGGGACATCCTTCAGCCCCAGCATTTT. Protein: CAISGDILQPQHF.

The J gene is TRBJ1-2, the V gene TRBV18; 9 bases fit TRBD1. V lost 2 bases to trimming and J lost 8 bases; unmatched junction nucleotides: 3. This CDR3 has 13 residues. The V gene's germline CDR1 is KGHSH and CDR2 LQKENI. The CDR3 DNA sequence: TGTGCCAGCTCACCAAGGGACAGGGAAGGCTACACCTTC. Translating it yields CASSPRDREGYTF.

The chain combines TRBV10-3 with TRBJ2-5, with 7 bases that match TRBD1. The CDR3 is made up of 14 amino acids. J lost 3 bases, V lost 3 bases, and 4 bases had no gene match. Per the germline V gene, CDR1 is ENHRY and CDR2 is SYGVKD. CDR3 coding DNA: TGTGCCATCAGTGATTCAGGGGGTAAAGAGACCCAGTACTTC. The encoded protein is CAISDSGGKETQYF.

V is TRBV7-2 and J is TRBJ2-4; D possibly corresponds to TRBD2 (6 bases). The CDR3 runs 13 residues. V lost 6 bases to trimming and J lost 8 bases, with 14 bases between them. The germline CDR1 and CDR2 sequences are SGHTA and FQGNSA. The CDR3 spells CASRHTSMYIQYF. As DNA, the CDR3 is TGTGCCAGCAGACATACTAGCATGTACATTCAGTACTTC.

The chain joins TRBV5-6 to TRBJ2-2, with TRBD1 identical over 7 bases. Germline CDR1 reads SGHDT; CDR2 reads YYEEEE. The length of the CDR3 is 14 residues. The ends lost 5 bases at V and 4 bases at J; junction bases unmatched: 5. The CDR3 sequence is CASSGQAFTGELFF. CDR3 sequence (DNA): TGTGCCAGCAGTGGACAGGCGTTCACCGGGGAGCTGTTTTTT.

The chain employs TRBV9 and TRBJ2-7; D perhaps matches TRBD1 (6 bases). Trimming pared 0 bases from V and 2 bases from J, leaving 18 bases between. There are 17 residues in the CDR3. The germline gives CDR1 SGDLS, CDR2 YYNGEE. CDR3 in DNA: TGTGCCAGCAGCGTAGGAGCCAACAGGGTAGGGCCCTACGAGCAGTACTTC. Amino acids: CASSVGANRVGPYEQYF.

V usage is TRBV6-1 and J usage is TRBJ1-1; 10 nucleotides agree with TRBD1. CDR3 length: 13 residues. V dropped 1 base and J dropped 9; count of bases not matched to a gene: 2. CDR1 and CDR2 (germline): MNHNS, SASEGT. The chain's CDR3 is CASSEGQGAKAFF. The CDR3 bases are TGTGCCAGCAGTGAAGGACAGGGGGCTAAAGCTTTCTTT.

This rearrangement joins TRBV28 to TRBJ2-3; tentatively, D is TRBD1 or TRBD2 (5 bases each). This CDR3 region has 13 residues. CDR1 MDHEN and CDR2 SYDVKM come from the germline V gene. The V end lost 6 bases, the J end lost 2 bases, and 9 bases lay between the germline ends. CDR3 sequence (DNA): TGTGCCAGCAGCCGGGGCACCACAGATACGCAGTATTTT. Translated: CASSRGTTDTQYF.

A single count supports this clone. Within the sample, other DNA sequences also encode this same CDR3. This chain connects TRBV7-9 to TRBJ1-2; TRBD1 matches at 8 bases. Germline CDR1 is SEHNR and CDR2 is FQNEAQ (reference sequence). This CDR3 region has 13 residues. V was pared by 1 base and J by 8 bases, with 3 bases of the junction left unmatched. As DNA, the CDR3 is TGTGCCAGCAGCTTAGGGACAGGGAACGGCTACACCTTC. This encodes CASSLGTGNGYTF. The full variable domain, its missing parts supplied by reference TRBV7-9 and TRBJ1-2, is DTGVSQNPRHKITKRGQNVTFRCDPISEHNRLYWYRQTLGQGPEFLTYFQNEAQLEKSRLLSDRFSAERPKGSFSTLEIQRTEQGDSAMYLCASSLGTGNGYTFGSGTRLTVV.

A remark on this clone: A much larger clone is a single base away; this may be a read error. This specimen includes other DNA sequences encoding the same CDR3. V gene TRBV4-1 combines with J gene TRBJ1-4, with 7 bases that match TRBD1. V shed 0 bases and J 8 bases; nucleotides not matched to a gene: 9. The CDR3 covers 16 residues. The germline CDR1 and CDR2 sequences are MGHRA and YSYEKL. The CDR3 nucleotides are TGCGCCAGCAGCCAAGATCGGACAGGACTCAGGGAAAAACTGTTTTTT. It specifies CASSQDRTGLREKLFF.

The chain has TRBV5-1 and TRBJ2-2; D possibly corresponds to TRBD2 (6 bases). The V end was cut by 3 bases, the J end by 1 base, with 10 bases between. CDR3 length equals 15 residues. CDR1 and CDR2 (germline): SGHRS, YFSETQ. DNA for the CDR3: TGCGCCAGCAGCTCCCTTAGCGGGAACACCGGGGAGCTGTTTTTT. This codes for CASSSLSGNTGELFF.

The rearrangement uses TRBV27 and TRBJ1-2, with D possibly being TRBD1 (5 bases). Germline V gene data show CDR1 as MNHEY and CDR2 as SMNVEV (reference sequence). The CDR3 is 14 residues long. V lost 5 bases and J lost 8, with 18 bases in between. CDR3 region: CASSPSSGLGGYTF. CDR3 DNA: TGTGCCAGCAGTCCCTCCTCGGGGCTGGGGGGCTACACCTTC.

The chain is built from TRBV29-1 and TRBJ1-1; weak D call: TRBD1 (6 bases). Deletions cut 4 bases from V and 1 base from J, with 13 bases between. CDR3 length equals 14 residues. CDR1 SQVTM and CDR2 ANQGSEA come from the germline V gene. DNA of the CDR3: TGCAGCGTTGCCCGACAGGACACGAACACTGAAGCTTTCTTT. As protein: CSVARQDTNTEAFF. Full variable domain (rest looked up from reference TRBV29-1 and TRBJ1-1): SAVISQKPSRDICQRGTSLTIQCQVDSQVTMMFWYRQQPGQSLTLIATANQGSEATYESGFVIDKFPISRPNLTFSTLTVSNMSPEDSSIYLCSVARQDTNTEAFFGQGTRLTVV.

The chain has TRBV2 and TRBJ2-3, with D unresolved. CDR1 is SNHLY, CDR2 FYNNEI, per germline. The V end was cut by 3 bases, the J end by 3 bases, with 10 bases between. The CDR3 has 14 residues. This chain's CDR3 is CASSDRRRTDTQYF. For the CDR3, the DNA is TGTGCCAGCAGTGATCGTAGAAGGACAGATACGCAGTATTTT.

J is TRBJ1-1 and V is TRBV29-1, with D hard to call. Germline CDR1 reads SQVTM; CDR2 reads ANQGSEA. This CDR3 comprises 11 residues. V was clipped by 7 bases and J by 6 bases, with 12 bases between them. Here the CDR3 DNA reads TGCAGCGCCGAGTTGACGGCTGAAGCTTTCTTT. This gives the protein CSAELTAEAFF.

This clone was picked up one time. This CDR3 reads CASSYSQANGDTQYF. CDR3 DNA sequence: TGTGCCAGCAGTTACTCGCAGGCTAATGGAGATACGCAGTATTTT. This sequence joins TRBV6-5 and TRBJ2-3; no clear D. V lost 0 bases and J 5 bases, leaving 12 bases between the germline ends. Germline assignment: CDR1 MNHEY and CDR2 SVGAGI. The CDR3 loop spans 15 amino acids.

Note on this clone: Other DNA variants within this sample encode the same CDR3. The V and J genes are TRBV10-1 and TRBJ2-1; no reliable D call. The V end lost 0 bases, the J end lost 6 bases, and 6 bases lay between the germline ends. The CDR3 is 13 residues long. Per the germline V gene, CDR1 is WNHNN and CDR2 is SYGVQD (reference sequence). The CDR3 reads CASSESSRNEQFF. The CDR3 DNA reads TGCGCCAGCAGTGAGTCTTCACGCAATGAGCAGTTCTTC.

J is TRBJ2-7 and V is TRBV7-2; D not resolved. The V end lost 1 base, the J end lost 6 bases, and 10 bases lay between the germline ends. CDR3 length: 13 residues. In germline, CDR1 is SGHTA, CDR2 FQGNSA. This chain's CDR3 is CASSLEWNREQYF. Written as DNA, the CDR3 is TGTGCCAGCAGCTTAGAATGGAATCGCGAGCAGTACTTC.

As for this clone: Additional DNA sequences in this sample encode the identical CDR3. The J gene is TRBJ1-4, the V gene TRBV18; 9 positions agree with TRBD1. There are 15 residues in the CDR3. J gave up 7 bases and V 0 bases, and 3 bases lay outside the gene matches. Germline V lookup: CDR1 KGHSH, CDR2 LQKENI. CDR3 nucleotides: TGTGCCAGCTCACCACCGGGACAGGGCGGTGAAAAACTGTTTTTT. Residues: CASSPPGQGGEKLFF.

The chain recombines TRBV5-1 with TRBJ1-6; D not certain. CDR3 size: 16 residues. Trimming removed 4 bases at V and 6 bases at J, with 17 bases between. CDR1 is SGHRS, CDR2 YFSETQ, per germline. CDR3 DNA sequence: TGCGCCAGCAGCCTGGCCCCCGGGGTCCCTAATTCACCCCTCCACTTT. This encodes CASSLAPGVPNSPLHF. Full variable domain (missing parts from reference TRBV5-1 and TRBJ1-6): KAGVTQTPRYLIKTRGQQVTLSCSPISGHRSVSWYQQTPGQGLQFLFEYFSETQRNKGNFPGRFSGRQFSNSRSEMNVSTLELGDSALYLCASSLAPGVPNSPLHFGNGTRLTVT.

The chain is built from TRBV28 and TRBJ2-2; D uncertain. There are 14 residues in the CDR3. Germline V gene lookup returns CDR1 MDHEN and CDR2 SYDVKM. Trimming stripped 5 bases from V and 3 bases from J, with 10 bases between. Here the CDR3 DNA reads TGTGCCAGCAGTCCTCTTAGGGACACCGGGGAGCTGTTTTTT. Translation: CASSPLRDTGELFF.

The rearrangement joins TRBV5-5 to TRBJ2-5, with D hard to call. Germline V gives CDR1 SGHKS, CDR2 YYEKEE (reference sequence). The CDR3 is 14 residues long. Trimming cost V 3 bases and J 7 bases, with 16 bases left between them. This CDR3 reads CASSSVEASATQYF. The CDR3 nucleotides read TGTGCCAGCAGCTCCGTAGAGGCCAGCGCGACCCAGTACTTC.

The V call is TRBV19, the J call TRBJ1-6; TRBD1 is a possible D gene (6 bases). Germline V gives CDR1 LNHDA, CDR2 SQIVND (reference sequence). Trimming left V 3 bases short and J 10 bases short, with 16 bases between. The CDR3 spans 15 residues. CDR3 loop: CASSIGGPTVSPLHF. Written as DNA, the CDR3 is TGTGCCAGTAGTATTGGGGGGCCAACGGTCTCACCCCTCCACTTT.

CDR3 DNA sequence: TGTGCCAGCAGCCAGGGGACAGCGAGGACGAACACTGAAGCTTTCTTT. This encodes CASSQGTARTNTEAFF. The V and J genes are TRBV4-2 and TRBJ1-1, with 7 bases lining up with TRBD1. Germline V gene sequence: CDR1 LGHNA, CDR2 YNFKEQ. This CDR3 contains 16 residues. The J segment lost 1 base and the V segment lost 3 bases, leaving 8 bases of the junction unmatched.